This T cell receptor (beta chain) stems from a study of T cells after yellow fever vaccination. The V end was cut by 5 bases, the J end by 3 bases, with 8 bases between. Germline values: CDR1 DFQATT, CDR2 SNEGSKA (reference sequence). This CDR3 comprises 11 residues. In this sample, this clonotype turned up a few times. TCRdb recomputed calls from the 5' RACE reads with MiXCR, one row per CDR3 protein. This sample carries a few hundred thousand distinct CDR3 sequences, approximately 3% of them seen once, and the ten largest clones take roughly 3.2%. This sequence was found in a man younger than 35 who received the YFV17D yellow fever vaccine. The chain combines TRBV20-1 with TRBJ2-7; TRBD2 is a possible D gene (6 bases). The sample consisted of CD4+ T cells sorted from PBMCs, taken 10 days after the yellow fever booster vaccination. The CDR3 is CSASGGYEQYV. The CDR3 bases are TGCAGTGCTTCCGGGGGCTACGAGCAGTACGTC.